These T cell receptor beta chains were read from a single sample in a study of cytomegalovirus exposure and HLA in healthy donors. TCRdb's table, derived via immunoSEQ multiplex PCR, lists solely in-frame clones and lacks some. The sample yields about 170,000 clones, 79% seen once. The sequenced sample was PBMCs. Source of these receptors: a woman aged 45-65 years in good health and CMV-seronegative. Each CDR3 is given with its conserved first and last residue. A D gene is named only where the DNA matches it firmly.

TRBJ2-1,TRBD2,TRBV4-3,CASSQEVLAGGNEQFF
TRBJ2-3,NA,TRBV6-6,CASSYVGHHTDTQYF
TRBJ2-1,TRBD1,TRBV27,CASRPHQGDEQFF
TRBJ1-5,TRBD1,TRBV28,CASSFGDSPSNQPQHF
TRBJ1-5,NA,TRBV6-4,CASSDIGGNQPQHF
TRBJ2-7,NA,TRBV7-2,CASSLGPRTYEQYF
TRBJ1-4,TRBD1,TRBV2,CASSERTGGGKLFF
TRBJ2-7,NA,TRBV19,CASSIAASQMTEQYF
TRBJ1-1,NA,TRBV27,CASSFFGGGETEAFF
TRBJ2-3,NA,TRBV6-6,CASRNQGLADTQYF
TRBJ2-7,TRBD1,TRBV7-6,CASSLSGQGAYEQYF
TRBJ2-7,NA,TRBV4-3,CASSQDEDGHFYEQYF
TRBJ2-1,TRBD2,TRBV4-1,CASSRSLGTSGMNEQFF
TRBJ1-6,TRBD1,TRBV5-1,CASSLSGGLDSPLHF
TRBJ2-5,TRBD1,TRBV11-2,CASSHGTAQETQYF
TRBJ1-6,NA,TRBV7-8,CASTAGGNSPLHF
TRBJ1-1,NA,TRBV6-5,CASSYSTANTEAFF
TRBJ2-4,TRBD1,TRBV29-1,CSVGDRGNKNIQYF
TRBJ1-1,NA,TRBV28,CASSLTLNTEAFF
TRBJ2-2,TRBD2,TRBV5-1,CASSPGLAGELNTGELFF